Presented here are 23 T cell receptor beta chains from one specimen sequenced in a study of T cells in Graves' hyperthyroidism and ophthalmopathy. TCR beta CDR3 regions were amplified from RNA transcripts. Primed by the HTBI set, a first-round RT-PCR was run on the TCR CDR3. TCRdb reprocessed the multiplex PCR reads with MiXCR, giving one entry per CDR3 protein. The table shows a few hundred thousand distinct CDR3 sequences, with about 15% occurring only once. The sample consisted of blood. Receptors originate from a woman aged 25 to 39 with Graves' hyperthyroidism.

This clonotype was detected ten times or more. The J gene is TRBJ1-2, the V gene TRBV2; TRBD1 agrees at 8 bases. CDR1 is SNHLY, CDR2 FYNNEI, per germline. The CDR3 contains 14 residues. The trim removed 8 bases at V and 6 bases at J, leaving 11 bases unmatched. In DNA form, the CDR3 reads TGTGCCAGCGAAACTCTGGACAGGGACGATGGCTACACCTTC. Its translation is CASETLDRDDGYTF. Drawing the rest from reference TRBV2 and TRBJ1-2, the complete variable domain is EPEVTQTPSHQVTQMGQEVILRCVPISNHLYFYWYRQILGQKVEFLVSFYNNEISEKSEIFDDQFSVERPDGSNFTLKIRSTKLEDSAMYFCASETLDRDDGYTFGSGTRLTVV.

Only a few counts were recorded for this clonotype. J is TRBJ2-7 and V is TRBV28; no clear D. The CDR3 has 14 amino acids. Trimming took 5 bases from V and 2 from J, leaving 13 bases between them. CDR1 and CDR2 (germline): MDHEN, SYDVKM. The CDR3 reads CASSLLVNTYEQYF. CDR3 DNA: TGTGCCAGCAGTCTTCTTGTAAACACCTACGAGCAGTACTTC.

In this sample, this clonotype turned up many times. The chain combines TRBV10-1 with TRBJ1-2; D unclear. Germline loops: CDR1 WNHNN, CDR2 SYGVQD (reference sequence). The CDR3 extends over 13 amino acids. The V and J ends lost 0 bases and 4 bases respectively, with 6 bases between them. The CDR3 DNA is TGCGCCAGCAGTGAGTCGGGTGGCTATGGCTACACCTTC. Amino acids: CASSESGGYGYTF.

Of note for this clonotype: Just one base apart from a much larger clone, this may be a read error. V gene TRBV30 combines with J gene TRBJ2-1; 9 nucleotides align to TRBD2. The CDR3 extends over 13 amino acids. Germline lookup yields CDR1 GTSNPN and CDR2 SVGIG (reference sequence). V was pared by 5 bases and J by 7 bases, with 6 bases of the junction left unmatched. As DNA, the CDR3 is TGTGCCTGGGTAGCGGGAGCTTTAAATGAGCAGTTCTTC. This translates into CAWVAGALNEQFF.

This clonotype was seen more than once but under ten times. This chain joins TRBV6-2 or TRBV6-3 and TRBJ2-5, with 10 nucleotides matching TRBD2. The CDR3 consists of 21 residues. V lost 2 bases, J lost 1 base, and 19 bases stayed unmatched. Germline CDR1 and CDR2: MNHEY and SVGEGT. The CDR3 sequence is CASSYISRASGSVKSQETQYF. The CDR3 DNA is TGTGCCAGCAGTTACATATCAAGAGCTAGCGGGAGTGTCAAGTCCCAAGAGACCCAGTACTTC.

This clonotype was counted many times. The chain has TRBV18 and TRBJ1-5, with 12 bases identical to TRBD1. The J segment lost 6 bases and the V segment lost 5 bases, leaving 14 bases of the junction unmatched. The germline V gene has CDR1 KGHSH and CDR2 LQKENI. This CDR3 is built from 18 residues. Here the CDR3 DNA reads TGTGCCAGCTCAAGCTATGGCCCCGGGACAGGGGGCTTTCAGCCCCAGCATTTT. This translates into CASSSYGPGTGGFQPQHF.

The chain joins TRBV7-9 to TRBJ2-1; 11 positions agree with TRBD2. CDR3 length equals 16 residues. Germline values: CDR1 SEHNR, CDR2 FQNEAQ (reference sequence). The J segment lost 7 bases and the V segment lost 3 bases, leaving 8 bases of the junction unmatched. The CDR3 bases are TGTGCCAGCAGCTTTCCCCTAGCGGGAGGCGGGAATGAGCAGTTCTTC. It encodes CASSFPLAGGGNEQFF.

The V call is TRBV5-1, the J call TRBJ2-2; 11 bases fit TRBD1. The CDR3 covers 16 residues. V trimming: 3 bases; J trimming: 6 bases; junction bases outside the gene matches: 7. The germline gives CDR1 SGHRS, CDR2 YFSETQ. For the CDR3, the DNA is TGCGCCAGCAGCTCGAGATGGACAGGGGGCTCCGGGGAGCTGTTTTTT. It codes for CASSSRWTGGSGELFF.

This clonotype has just a few counts. The V and J genes are TRBV7-9 and TRBJ2-3; 11 bases map to TRBD2. Trimming removed 3 bases from V and 3 bases from J; junction bases left unmatched: 5. This CDR3 comprises 16 residues. Germline-derived CDR1 and CDR2 are SEHNR and FQNEAQ (reference sequence). The DNA for the CDR3 is TGTGCCAGCAGCTTGGCGACTAGCGGGGTTACAGATACGCAGTATTTT. Protein: CASSLATSGVTDTQYF.

This clonotype was observed many times. V usage is TRBV12-3 or TRBV12-4 and J usage is TRBJ2-4; D could derive from TRBD1 or TRBD2 (5 bases each). The CDR3 is 15 residues long. Trimming took off 2 bases at V and 7 bases at J, with 15 bases between the two ends. The DNA of the CDR3 is TGTGCCAGCAGTTTATATGGGGCCAGAGGGAACATTCAGTACTTC. This encodes CASSLYGARGNIQYF.

This chain joins TRBV9 and TRBJ1-4; possibly TRBD1 for D (5 bases). This CDR3 contains 16 residues. V was shortened by 4 bases and J by 2 bases, with 15 bases between the two germline ends. Germline assignment: CDR1 SGDLS and CDR2 YYNGEE. This chain's CDR3 is CASSPTTGGTNEKLFF. In nucleotides, the CDR3 is TGTGCCAGCAGCCCCACCACTGGGGGGACTAATGAAAAACTGTTTTTT.

This chain joins TRBV15 and TRBJ2-1; 7 positions agree with TRBD2. The trim removed 1 base at V and 12 bases at J, leaving 0 bases unmatched. The CDR3 has 11 residues. Germline assignment: CDR1 LNHNV and CDR2 YYDKDF (reference sequence). The CDR3 bases are TGTGCCACCAGCAGAGGGGAGGGGCAGTTCTTC. It yields the protein CATSRGEGQFF.

This clonotype was found many times. This sequence joins TRBV11-2 and TRBJ1-1; D is perhaps TRBD1 (6 bases). The germline V gene encodes CDR1 SGHAT and CDR2 FQNNGV. The V and J ends lost 3 bases and 0 bases respectively, with 11 bases between them. CDR3 length equals 15 residues. CDR3 sequence (DNA): TGTGCCAGCAGCTTTAGACAGGCTGTGAACACTGAAGCTTTCTTT. Translating it yields CASSFRQAVNTEAFF.

J is TRBJ2-5 and V is TRBV29-1; 12 bases are a match to TRBD2. The V and J ends lost 6 bases and 3 bases, in that order; junction bases with no gene match: 8. The germline V gene encodes CDR1 SQVTM and CDR2 ANQGSEA. This CDR3 contains 15 residues. CDR3 coding DNA: TGCAGCGTCCTCGGGACTAGCGGGTTCGAAGAGACCCAGTACTTC. Its protein is CSVLGTSGFEETQYF.

The chain couples TRBV25-1 to TRBJ2-2, with D perhaps TRBD1 or TRBD2 (6 bases each). V lost 4 bases, J lost 7 bases, and 13 bases lay in between. From germline, CDR1 is MGHDK and CDR2 SYGVNS. The CDR3 totals 14 residues. The CDR3 DNA is TGTGCCAGCAGTGTAGGGGGGCAAGGCGGGGAGCTGTTTTTT. Its protein product is CASSVGGQGGELFF. Supplemented by reference TRBV25-1 and TRBJ2-2, the full variable domain reads EADIYQTPRYLVIGTGKKITLECSQTMGHDKMYWYQQDPGMELHLIHYSYGVNSTEKGDLSSESTVSRIRTEHFPLTLESARPSHTSQYLCASSVGGQGGELFFGEGSRLTVL.

Note on this clonotype: A clone one base away is much larger, so this may be a read error. The J gene is TRBJ1-1, the V gene TRBV7-9; D is unresolved. The V end lost 6 bases, the J end lost 6 bases, and 14 bases lay between the germline ends. This CDR3 has 13 residues. Germline CDR1 SEHNR, CDR2 FQNEAQ (reference sequence). CDR3 DNA sequence: TGTGCCAGCAGTACTGACCTGCGGGCTGAAGCTTTCTTT. Its translation is CASSTDLRAEAFF.

The table lists this clonotype with a few counts. The rearrangement links TRBV2 to TRBJ2-1; possible D gene TRBD1, 6 bases. V lost 7 bases, J lost 7 bases, and 14 bases lay in between. Germline CDR1 reads SNHLY; CDR2 reads FYNNEI. This CDR3 spans 13 amino acids. In DNA, the CDR3 is TGTGCCAGCACCCGGGACACCGTTAATGAGCAGTTCTTC. Protein sequence: CASTRDTVNEQFF.

This clonotype showed up just once. The chain has TRBV11-2 and TRBJ1-1, with D maybe TRBD1 (6 bases). CDR1 is SGHAT, CDR2 FQNNGV, per germline. CDR3 length equals 12 residues. The V gene lost 6 bases and the J gene lost 7 bases, with 12 bases spanning the gap. The CDR3, as DNA: TGTGCCAGCAGTCCACAGGGAGATGAAGCTTTCTTT. Translated: CASSPQGDEAFF. Supplemented by reference TRBV11-2 and TRBJ1-1, the full variable domain reads EAGVAQSPRYKIIEKRQSVAFWCNPISGHATLYWYQQILGQGPKLLIQFQNNGVVDDSQLPKDRFSAERLKGVDSTLKIQPAKLEDSAVYLCASSPQGDEAFFGQGTRLTVV.

In its sample, this clonotype was seen a few times. This chain joins TRBV6-1 and TRBJ1-2; D is perhaps TRBD1 (5 bases). Germline CDR1 is MNHNS and CDR2 is SASEGT. The CDR3 is made up of 15 amino acids. Trimming took off 3 bases at V and 7 bases at J, with 18 bases between the two ends. DNA of the CDR3: TGTGCCAGCAGTGACGCCGGCGGGACCGCTATTGGCTACACCTTC. Its protein product is CASSDAGGTAIGYTF.

This clonotype was counted at least ten times. For the CDR3, the DNA is TGTGCCAGCAGCTCTAGCATGAACACTGAAGCTTTCTTT. Translating gives CASSSSMNTEAFF. This rearrangement joins TRBV9 to TRBJ1-1; no clear D. CDR3 size: 13 residues. Germline CDR1 is SGDLS and CDR2 is YYNGEE. V was shortened by 4 bases and J by 0 bases, with 7 bases between the two germline ends.

The chain employs TRBV7-3 and TRBJ1-1; 8 bases are shared with TRBD1. CDR1 is SGHTA and CDR2 is FQGTGA in the germline V gene. Trimming cost V 5 bases and J 6 bases; bases outside gene matches: 8. The length of the CDR3 is 14 residues. The CDR3 bases are TGTGCCAGCAGCACTGGACAGGGCGTCTCTGAAGCTTTCTTT. Translation gives CASSTGQGVSEAFF.

This clonotype occurred many times. The gene calls are TRBV11-2 and TRBJ1-5; a weak D match, TRBD1 (5 bases). The germline V gene has CDR1 SGHAT and CDR2 FQNNGV. The CDR3 totals 13 residues. V was pared by 8 bases and J by 4 bases, with 12 bases between. The CDR3 here is CASSLDRNQPQHF. The CDR3 coding sequence is TGTGCCAGCTCACTAGACAGAAATCAGCCCCAGCATTTT.

This chain links TRBV12-3 or TRBV12-4 with TRBJ1-2, with 8 bases matching TRBD1. V was clipped by 6 bases and J by 8 bases; unmatched bases: 11. This CDR3 is 14 amino acids long. In DNA, the CDR3 is TGTGCCAGCAGCGGGGGACAGGCGAGAAAAGGCTACACCTTC. Translating gives CASSGGQARKGYTF.